Listed below are T cell receptor beta chains from one sample, sequenced in a study of T-cell reconstitution after alpha-beta-depleted transplantation in children. TCRdb reanalysed the PCR reads using MiXCR and keeps one entry per CDR3 protein. Here the sample spans around 120,000 distinct CDR3 sequences, 20% to 25% being singletons. The sample was PBMCs, mostly from graft donor cells, taken 180 days after TCRalphabeta/CD19-depleted stem cell transplant. The source of these receptors is a male patient aged 2-15 years who had a stem cell transplant for chronic granulomatous disease, so the T cells may come from the graft donor. Each CDR3 is given with its conserved first and last residue. The D gene is left open where the match is weak. Where a row states a size, it is once, few, many or the class of an expanded clone; other rows omit it.

J: TRBJ2-5
D: NA
V: TRBV7-7
size: NA
DNA: TGTGCCAGCAGCTTAGGCACAGTAGGGGAGACCCAGTACTTC
CDR3: CASSLGTVGETQYF

J: TRBJ1-5
D: NA
V: TRBV12-3/TRBV12-4
size: NA
DNA: TGTGCCAGCAGTTTCGAGACAGGATCAAATGGCAATCAGCCCCAGCATTTT
CDR3: CASSFETGSNGNQPQHF

J: TRBJ2-7
D: TRBD2
V: TRBV7-9
size: NA
DNA: TGTGCCAGCAGCTCGACTAGCGGGGTGTCCTACGAGCAGTACTTC
CDR3: CASSSTSGVSYEQYF

J: TRBJ1-1
D: TRBD1
V: TRBV20-1
size: NA
DNA: TGCAGTGCTAGAGATGGAGAAAGGGGGCGCGGCACTGAAGCTTTCTTT
CDR3: CSARDGERGRGTEAFF

J: TRBJ2-7
D: NA
V: TRBV7-2
size: many
DNA: TGTGCCAGCAGCTTACTAGGCGCAGGGATTGTATACGAGCAGTACTTC
CDR3: CASSLLGAGIVYEQYF

J: TRBJ2-1
D: NA
V: TRBV7-2
size: NA
DNA: TGTGCCAGCAGCTTAGCTCGTAATGAGCAGTTCTTC
CDR3: CASSLARNEQFF

J: TRBJ2-3
D: TRBD2
V: TRBV7-2
size: NA
DNA: TGTGCCAGCAGCGTGACTAGCGGGAAGGGATGGGGAGATACGCAGTATTTT
CDR3: CASSVTSGKGWGDTQYF

J: TRBJ1-1
D: TRBD1
V: TRBV7-8
size: many
DNA: TGTGCCAGCAGAAGACAGGGGAACACTGAAGCTTTCTTT
CDR3: CASRRQGNTEAFF

J: TRBJ2-3
D: NA
V: TRBV4-1
size: many
DNA: TGCGCCAGCAGCCAAGACCCCGCAGATACGCAGTATTTT
CDR3: CASSQDPADTQYF

J: TRBJ1-4
D: NA
V: TRBV29-1
size: NA
DNA: TGCAGCGTTGCCCGGGGGCCAACTAATGAAAAACTGTTTTTT
CDR3: CSVARGPTNEKLFF

J: TRBJ2-1
D: NA
V: TRBV5-1
size: NA
DNA: TGCGCCAGCAGCCCCATCGGAATGTGGCAGTTCTTC
CDR3: CASSPIGMWQFF

J: TRBJ2-1
D: TRBD2
V: TRBV24-1
size: NA
DNA: TGTGCCACCAGTGATTCTAGCGGCGATGAGCAGTTCTTC
CDR3: CATSDSSGDEQFF

J: TRBJ2-1
D: NA
V: TRBV6-4
size: few
DNA: TGTGCCAGTCCCAACTACAATGAGCAGTTCTTC
CDR3: CASPNYNEQFF

J: TRBJ2-1
D: NA
V: TRBV5-1
size: many
DNA: TGCGCCAGCAGCTTAGGGCCCGGCAATGAGCAGTTCTTC
CDR3: CASSLGPGNEQFF

J: TRBJ2-3
D: NA
V: TRBV18
size: many
DNA: TGTGCCAGCTCACTGAACCTAGAGTACCCCACAAGCACAGATACGCAGTATTTT
CDR3: CASSLNLEYPTSTDTQYF

J: TRBJ1-5
D: TRBD1
V: TRBV20-1
size: NA
DNA: TGCAGTGCTGTACCAGGGGGAGCAGGTCAGCCCCAGCATTTT
CDR3: CSAVPGGAGQPQHF

J: TRBJ2-6
D: NA
V: TRBV5-1
size: many
DNA: TGCGCCAGCAGCTTCAGGGAAAAATCTGCTGGGGCCAACGTCCTGACTTTC
CDR3: CASSFREKSAGANVLTF

J: TRBJ2-6
D: NA
V: TRBV6-1
size: few
DNA: TGTGCCAGCACCCCATTAGGTGACTCTGGGGCCAACGTCCTGACTTTC
CDR3: CASTPLGDSGANVLTF

J: TRBJ2-5
D: NA
V: TRBV12-3/TRBV12-4
size: once
DNA: TGTGCCAGCAGCGACTCCTTCCCAGGGTTGGGGACCCAGTACTTC
CDR3: CASSDSFPGLGTQYF

J: TRBJ2-7
D: TRBD1
V: TRBV10-3
size: few
DNA: TGTGCCATCACCCCGGAGGACAGGGGAAGTTTCGACGAGCAGTACTTC
CDR3: CAITPEDRGSFDEQYF

J: TRBJ2-4
D: NA
V: TRBV14
size: few
DNA: TGTGCAGACTACCCACAGGAAAACATTCAGTACTTC
CDR3: CADYPQENIQYF

J: TRBJ2-2
D: TRBD1
V: TRBV5-4
size: NA
DNA: TGTGCCAGCAGCTTGGCAGGCAGGGGGCCGGCCGGGGAGCTGTTTTTT
CDR3: CASSLAGRGPAGELFF

J: TRBJ2-1
D: TRBD1
V: TRBV12-3/TRBV12-4
size: many
DNA: TGTGCCAGCAGGGGACAGGGAATTCGCAATGAGCAGTTCTTC
CDR3: CASRGQGIRNEQFF

J: TRBJ1-5
D: NA
V: TRBV5-1
size: many
DNA: TGCGCCAGCAGCGACGGACGATTTAGCAATCAGCCCCAGCATTTT
CDR3: CASSDGRFSNQPQHF

J: TRBJ2-2
D: NA
V: TRBV4-3
size: NA
DNA: TGCGCCAGCAGCCAAGAGGACACAGGGTCGGACACCGGGGAGCTGTTTTTT
CDR3: CASSQEDTGSDTGELFF

J: TRBJ2-5
D: TRBD2
V: TRBV28
size: few
DNA: TGTGCCAGCAGCAATTCCGGGACTAGCCTACAAGAGACCCAGTACTTC
CDR3: CASSNSGTSLQETQYF

J: TRBJ1-6
D: NA
V: TRBV5-6
size: many
DNA: TGTGCCAGCAGCTTGTCCGCTGGCGTCCATAATTCACCCCTCCACTTT
CDR3: CASSLSAGVHNSPLHF

J: TRBJ2-1
D: NA
V: TRBV12-3/TRBV12-4
size: NA
DNA: TGTGCCAGCAGTTTTGGCCTAGCCCTCTACAATGAGCAGTTCTTC
CDR3: CASSFGLALYNEQFF

J: TRBJ2-5
D: NA
V: TRBV5-1
size: NA
DNA: TGCGCCAGCAGTTTTAGACTACAAGAGACCCAGTACTTC
CDR3: CASSFRLQETQYF

J: TRBJ1-1
D: NA
V: TRBV10-1
size: many
DNA: TGCGCCAGCAGTGACGCAGGGACACTGAACACTGAAGCTTTCTTT
CDR3: CASSDAGTLNTEAFF

J: TRBJ2-1
D: NA
V: TRBV13
size: few
DNA: TGTGCCAGCAGCTTCCCCGACTACCCATACAATGAGCAGTTCTTC
CDR3: CASSFPDYPYNEQFF

J: TRBJ1-6
D: NA
V: TRBV20-1
size: few
DNA: TGCAGTGCTCCCGGGACGGCAGATAATTCACCCCTCCACTTT
CDR3: CSAPGTADNSPLHF

J: TRBJ2-1
D: TRBD2
V: TRBV20-1
size: many
DNA: TGCAGTGCTACCGGGACTAGCGGGAGTTACTACAATGAGCAGTTCTTC
CDR3: CSATGTSGSYYNEQFF

J: TRBJ2-7
D: TRBD2
V: TRBV4-2
size: many
DNA: TGTGCCAGCAGCCGGGGACTAGCGGGAGCTGGAACCTACGAGCAGTACTTC
CDR3: CASSRGLAGAGTYEQYF

J: TRBJ2-1
D: NA
V: TRBV29-1
size: many
DNA: TGCAGCGTTCGAGAGGTTTTCAATGAGCAGTTCTTC
CDR3: CSVREVFNEQFF

J: TRBJ2-7
D: NA
V: TRBV9
size: NA
DNA: TGTGCCAGCAGCGTAGGGGCGAAACCCTACGAGCAGTACTTC
CDR3: CASSVGAKPYEQYF

J: TRBJ1-5
D: NA
V: TRBV12-3/TRBV12-4
size: NA
DNA: TGTGCCAGCAGGGCCCAATATCAGCCCCAGCATTTT
CDR3: CASRAQYQPQHF

J: TRBJ2-5
D: NA
V: TRBV28
size: many
DNA: TGTGCCAGCAGTTTAGCACGGGGGCAGGTGGGAATGGAGACCCAGTACTTC
CDR3: CASSLARGQVGMETQYF

J: TRBJ2-7
D: TRBD2
V: TRBV20-1
size: few
DNA: TGCAGTCGGCCGGGACTAGAGAATCTCGAGCAGTACTTC
CDR3: CSRPGLENLEQYF

J: TRBJ1-5
D: TRBD1
V: TRBV19
size: many
DNA: TGTGCCAGTAGTATGGGGCAGGGGGACAATCAGCCCCAGCATTTT
CDR3: CASSMGQGDNQPQHF

J: TRBJ1-2
D: NA
V: TRBV18
size: NA
DNA: TGTGCCAGCTCACCTTCAGGACGGAACTATGGCTACACCTTC
CDR3: CASSPSGRNYGYTF

J: TRBJ2-7
D: NA
V: TRBV20-1
size: few
DNA: TGCAGTGCTAGAGACAGGTATAGAACCTACGAGCAGTACTTC
CDR3: CSARDRYRTYEQYF

J: TRBJ2-2
D: TRBD1
V: TRBV29-1
size: few
DNA: TGCAGCGTTGGACAGGGGGCGCACACCGGGGAGCTGTTTTTT
CDR3: CSVGQGAHTGELFF

J: TRBJ2-5
D: NA
V: TRBV20-1
size: many
DNA: TGCAGTGCTAGAGATATGAGTAGAAAGGGGGAGACCCAGTACTTC
CDR3: CSARDMSRKGETQYF